The T cell receptor beta chain described here comes from a study of shared clonotypes between healthy human individuals. The junction had 18 bases not matched to a gene; V was cut back by 0 bases and J by 6 bases. The V gene's germline CDR1 is MNHNS and CDR2 SASEGT. This CDR3 has 20 amino acids. The data were produced by immunoSEQ multiplex PCR, yet TCRdb's version contains in-frame clones alone and is incomplete. This sample has about 980,000 clones, with less than 85% found just once. In its sample, this clone was seen once. This clonotype originated in a man aged 18 to 29 in good health. The rearrangement links TRBV6-1 to TRBJ2-4, with TRBD2 identical over 9 bases. The sequenced sample consisted of memory CD4+ T cells sorted from blood. Subset in this sample: CD45RA-negative fraction. CDR3: CASSEARFSGSDPDPNIQYF. The CDR3 region has the DNA TGTGCCAGCAGTGAAGCCCGTTTTAGCGGGAGTGACCCGGACCCAAACATTCAGTACTTC.